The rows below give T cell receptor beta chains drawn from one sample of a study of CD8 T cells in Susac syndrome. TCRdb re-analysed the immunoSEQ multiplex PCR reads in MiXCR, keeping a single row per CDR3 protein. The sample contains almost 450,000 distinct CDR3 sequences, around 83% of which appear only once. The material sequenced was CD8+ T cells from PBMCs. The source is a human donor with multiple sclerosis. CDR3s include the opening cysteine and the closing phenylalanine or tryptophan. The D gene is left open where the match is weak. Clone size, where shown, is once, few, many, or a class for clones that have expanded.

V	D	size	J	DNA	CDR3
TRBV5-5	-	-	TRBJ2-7	TGTGCCAGCAGGGGTGGGTCAAACGAGCAGTACTTC	CASRGGSNEQYF
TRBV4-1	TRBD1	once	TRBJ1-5	TGCGCCAGCAGCCCCGGACAGGGGATGGGTCAGCCCCAGCATTTT	CASSPGQGMGQPQHF
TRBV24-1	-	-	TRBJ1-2	TGTGCCACCGTTAGGGCGGGACGCCCCTATGGCTACACCTTC	CATVRAGRPYGYTF
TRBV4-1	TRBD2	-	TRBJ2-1	TGCGCCAGCAGCCAAGATCTCGCTAGCGGGATGTCGGGGGAGCAGTTCTTC	CASSQDLASGMSGEQFF
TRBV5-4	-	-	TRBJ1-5	TGTGCCAGCAGCTTGATGGGTGTCGATCAGCCCCAGCATTTT	CASSLMGVDQPQHF
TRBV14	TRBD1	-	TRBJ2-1	TGTGCCAGCAGTCCAGTAACGGGACAGGGGGTAGATGAGCAGTTCTTC	CASSPVTGQGVDEQFF
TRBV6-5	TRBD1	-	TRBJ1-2	TGTGCCACCAACAGGGGGCAAAATCAGCACTATGGCTACACCTTC	CATNRGQNQHYGYTF
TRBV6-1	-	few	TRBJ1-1	TGTGCCAGCAGTCCCACTGATAACACGGAATTGAAAGCTTTCTTT	CASSPTDNTELKAFF
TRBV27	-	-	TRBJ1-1	TGTGCCAGCATTCGGACAATCGGCACTGAAGCTTTCTTT	CASIRTIGTEAFF
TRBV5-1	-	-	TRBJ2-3	TGCGCCAGCAGTCGACAGGACGAGGCAGATACGCAGTATTTT	CASSRQDEADTQYF
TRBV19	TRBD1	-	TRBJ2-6	TGTGCCAGTAGCCCATGGAGCACAGGGGACCCTGGGGCCAACGTCCTGACTTTC	CASSPWSTGDPGANVLTF
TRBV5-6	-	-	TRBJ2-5	TGTGCCAGCAGCTTGGGGGGGGCCCAAGAGACCCAGTACTTC	CASSLGGAQETQYF
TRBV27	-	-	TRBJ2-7	TGTGCCAGCAGTTTAACCGGGAACGAGCAGTACTTC	CASSLTGNEQYF
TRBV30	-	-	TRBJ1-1	TGTGCCTGGAGTGCGGGGACGCCTGAAGCTTTCTTT	CAWSAGTPEAFF
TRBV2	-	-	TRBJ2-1	TGTGCCAGCACCGAAGGGAGTAATAACAATGAGCAGTTCTTC	CASTEGSNNNEQFF
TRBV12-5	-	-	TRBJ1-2	TGTGCTAGTGGCACCGGATCGGGGACCTACACCTTC	CASGTGSGTYTF
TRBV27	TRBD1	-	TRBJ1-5	TGTGCCAGCAGTTTATCGGGACAGGGAATTCAGCCCCAGCATTTT	CASSLSGQGIQPQHF
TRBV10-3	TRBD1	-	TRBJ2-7	TGTGCCATCAGGGACCCGGACAGGGCCGGGACCTACGAGCAGTACTTC	CAIRDPDRAGTYEQYF
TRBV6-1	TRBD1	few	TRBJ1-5	TGTGCCAGCAGTATCACTGGACAGGGGGATCAGCCCCAGCATTTT	CASSITGQGDQPQHF
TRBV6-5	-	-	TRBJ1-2	TGTGCCAGCAGTCCCGCAATGTCTACCTACACCTTC	CASSPAMSTYTF
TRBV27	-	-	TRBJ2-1	TGTGCCAGCAGTTCAGACAGGAGAAGCTCCTACAATGAGCAGTTCTTC	CASSSDRRSSYNEQFF
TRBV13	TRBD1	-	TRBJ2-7	TGTGCCAGCAGCTTAGGACAGGGGGCTGGCAACGAGCAGTACTTC	CASSLGQGAGNEQYF
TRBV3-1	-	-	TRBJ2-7	TGTGCCAGCAGCCAACAAACCTCACTGGCGGGGCAGTACTTC	CASSQQTSLAGQYF
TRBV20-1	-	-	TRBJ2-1	TGCAGTACCAGCCCCCCCCTTAGGGCGCTTAGCTCCTACAATGAGCAGTTCTTC	CSTSPPLRALSSYNEQFF